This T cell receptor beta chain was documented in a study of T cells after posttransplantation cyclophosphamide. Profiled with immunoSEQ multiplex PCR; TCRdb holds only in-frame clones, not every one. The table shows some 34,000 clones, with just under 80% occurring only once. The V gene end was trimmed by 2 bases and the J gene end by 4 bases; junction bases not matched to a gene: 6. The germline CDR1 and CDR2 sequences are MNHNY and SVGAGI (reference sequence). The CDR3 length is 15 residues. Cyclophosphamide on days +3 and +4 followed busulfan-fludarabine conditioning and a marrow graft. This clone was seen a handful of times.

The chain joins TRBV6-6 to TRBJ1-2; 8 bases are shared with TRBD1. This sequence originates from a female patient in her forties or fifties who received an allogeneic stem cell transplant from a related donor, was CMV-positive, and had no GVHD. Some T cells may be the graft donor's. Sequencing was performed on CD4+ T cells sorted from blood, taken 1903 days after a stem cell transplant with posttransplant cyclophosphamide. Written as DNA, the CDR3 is TGTGCCAGCAGTTACGTTGGGCAGGGGGCCTATGGCTACACCTTC. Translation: CASSYVGQGAYGYTF.